This passage covers 21 T cell receptor beta chains from one sample sequenced in a study of identical twins. TCRdb re-called the 5' RACE reads through MiXCR, storing one row per CDR3 protein. The sample has about 890,000 distinct CDR3 sequences, over 9% seen once. The same data also went into a second study, on yellow fever vaccine responses in identical twins.

Sequencing was carried out using PBMCs. The receptors stem from a woman in her late teens or twenties in good health.

This clonotype was seen a few times. V is TRBV5-1 and J is TRBJ2-3; unclear D gene. V was cut by 2 bases and J by 2 bases, with 18 bases left in between. CDR3 length: 17 residues. Germline lookup yields CDR1 SGHRS and CDR2 YFSETQ. The CDR3 reads CASSFRGTTLFTDTQYF. As DNA, the CDR3 is TGCGCCAGCAGCTTCCGCGGTACAACACTATTCACAGATACGCAGTATTTT.

This chain connects TRBV20-1 to TRBJ2-7; D is unclear. The CDR3 has 13 residues. Germline V lookup: CDR1 DFQATT, CDR2 SNEGSKA (reference sequence). V was trimmed by 3 bases and J by 11 bases, leaving 20 bases between them. The CDR3 region has the DNA TGCAGTGCTAGCATATTCCCGGGTCTGCCGGAGTACTTC. It translates to CSASIFPGLPEYF.

Here the CDR3 reads CASSKGQPGDEQFF. Written as DNA, the CDR3 is TGTGCCAGCAGCAAGGGACAGCCTGGGGATGAGCAGTTCTTC. This chain uses TRBV7-9 with TRBJ2-1; 7 nucleotides match TRBD1. CDR3 length: 14 residues. The trim removed 5 bases at V and 8 bases at J, leaving 9 bases unmatched. The germline V gene has CDR1 SEHNR and CDR2 FQNEAQ (reference sequence).

J is TRBJ2-2 and V is TRBV20-1; D is ambiguous. Germline lookup yields CDR1 DFQATT and CDR2 SNEGSKA (reference sequence). The CDR3 extends over 13 amino acids. V was shortened by 2 bases and J by 1 base, with 5 bases between the two germline ends. The CDR3 protein is CSARNENTGELFF. The DNA of the CDR3 is TGCAGTGCTAGAAATGAGAACACCGGGGAGCTGTTTTTT.

V gene TRBV21-1 combines with J gene TRBJ2-4; TRBD2 is the table's D call, not checked against the DNA. TRBV21-1 is an annotated pseudogene. The CDR3 runs to 14 residues. CDR3 in amino acids: CASSNRTKKNIQYF. In DNA form, the CDR3 reads TGTGCCAGCAGCAACCGGACTAAAAAAAACATTCAGTACTTC.

Many counts were recorded for this clonotype. The V and J genes are TRBV7-2 and TRBJ1-5; 7 nucleotides align to TRBD1. The CDR3 is 15 amino acids. Trimming cost V 4 bases and J 3 bases; bases outside gene matches: 6. CDR1 and CDR2 from the germline V gene are SGHTA and FQGNSA. The CDR3: CASSSQGIVNQPQHF. CDR3 nucleotides: TGTGCCAGCAGCTCACAGGGGATCGTCAATCAGCCCCAGCATTTT. The variable domain in full, with the rest retrieved from reference TRBV7-2 and TRBJ1-5, is GAGVSQSPSNKVTEKGKDVELRCDPISGHTALYWYRQSLGQGLEFLIYFQGNSAPDKSGLPSDRFSAERTGGSVSTLTIQRTQQEDSAVYLCASSSQGIVNQPQHFGDGTRLSIL.

This clonotype was counted at least ten times. The chain links TRBV5-1 to TRBJ1-1; weak D call: TRBD1 (5 bases). This CDR3 has 14 amino acids. Germline CDR1 reads SGHRS; CDR2 reads YFSETQ. The V end lost 3 bases, the J end lost 1 base, and 10 bases lay between the germline ends. The CDR3 protein is CASSSQDTNTEAFF. The CDR3 DNA reads TGCGCCAGCAGCTCGCAGGACACGAACACTGAAGCTTTCTTT.

This chain connects TRBV6-1 to TRBJ2-7; tentatively, D is TRBD2 (6 bases). The CDR3 extends over 15 amino acids. Trimming removed 6 bases at V and 3 bases at J, with 18 bases between. Germline V lookup: CDR1 MNHNS, CDR2 SASEGT. In DNA, the CDR3 is TGTGCCAGCAGCGCGGGGCTCCTTCTCCTCTACGAGCAGTACGTC. Encoded protein: CASSAGLLLLYEQYV.

The V call is TRBV24-1, the J call TRBJ1-1; TRBD1 might be the D (6 bases). Germline assignment: CDR1 KGHDR and CDR2 SFDVKD. The CDR3 has 18 amino acids. Deletions cut 1 base from V and 0 bases from J, with 17 bases between. The CDR3 bases are TGTGCCACCAGTGATTTCCCCTCGGTGGGGGGCATGAACACTGAAGCTTTCTTT. Translation gives CATSDFPSVGGMNTEAFF.

The chain recombines TRBV7-8 with TRBJ2-5, with D tentatively TRBD1 (5 bases). CDR1 and CDR2 (germline): SGHVS, FQNEAQ. V shed 1 base and J shed 2 bases, with 17 bases lying between them. CDR3 size: 17 residues. The chain's CDR3 is CASSLVRDRPQQETQYF. The CDR3 bases are TGTGCCAGCAGCTTAGTCAGGGATAGGCCCCAACAAGAGACCCAGTACTTC.

This clonotype was seen ten or more times. The rearrangement links TRBV5-1 to TRBJ2-1; D ambiguous. Germline-derived CDR1 and CDR2 are SGHRS and YFSETQ. V lost 4 bases and J 6 bases, leaving 23 bases between the germline ends. The CDR3 contains 17 residues. The CDR3 reads CASSPYIGPSASNEQFF. The DNA of the CDR3 is TGCGCCAGCAGCCCATATATTGGGCCTAGTGCATCCAATGAGCAGTTCTTC.

This chain uses TRBV27 with TRBJ2-3; a weak D match, TRBD2 (5 bases). Per germline, CDR1 MNHEY and CDR2 SMNVEV (reference sequence). The CDR3 loop spans 18 amino acids. Trimming took off 5 bases at V and 0 bases at J, with 21 bases between the two ends. The CDR3, as DNA: TGTGCCAGCAGTCTCCGAGGGAGATTCAGACCTAGCACAGATACGCAGTATTTT. This encodes CASSLRGRFRPSTDTQYF.

This chain links TRBV20-1 with TRBJ2-2; D not resolved. V shed 6 bases and J shed 2 bases, with 7 bases lying between them. Germline loops: CDR1 DFQATT, CDR2 SNEGSKA (reference sequence). The CDR3 is 12 residues long. Here the CDR3 reads CSAGFNTGELFF. The CDR3 region has the DNA TGCAGTGCGGGGTTCAACACCGGGGAGCTGTTTTTT.

V is TRBV21-1 and J is TRBJ2-1; the table's D call, TRBD1, was not checked against the DNA. TRBV21-1 is an annotated pseudogene. The CDR3 runs 16 residues. In nucleotides, the CDR3 is TGTGCCAGCAGCCGCCCGGGACACACCCCTTACAATGAGCAGTTCTTC. Its translation is CASSRPGHTPYNEQFF.

This clonotype was observed many times. The chain has TRBV5-1 and TRBJ2-1, with D tentatively TRBD2 (7 bases). The CDR3 extends over 13 amino acids. The V gene's germline CDR1 is SGHRS and CDR2 YFSETQ. V was cut by 3 bases and J by 8 bases, with 12 bases left in between. CDR3 DNA: TGCGCCAGCAGCTCGCGGGGGCGGGATGAGCAGTTCTTC. This translates into CASSSRGRDEQFF.

This clonotype was picked up a small number of times. V usage is TRBV12-3 or TRBV12-4 and J usage is TRBJ1-2, with TRBD1 matching 7 bases. The CDR3 extends over 14 amino acids. V shed 3 bases and J 7 bases; nucleotides not matched to a gene: 8. CDR3 loop: CASSFDVDRAGYTF. DNA of the CDR3: TGTGCCAGCAGTTTTGATGTAGACAGGGCTGGCTACACCTTC.

V usage is TRBV12-3 or TRBV12-4 and J usage is TRBJ1-3; unclear D gene. Trimming cost V 4 bases and J 4 bases, with 11 bases left between them. The CDR3 length is 14 residues. DNA for the CDR3: TGTGCCAGCAGTTGGCGGAGGGAAGGAAACACCATATATTTT. Amino acids: CASSWRREGNTIYF.

DNA for the CDR3: TGCAGCGTCTCCTACATTGGCTCTGGGGCCAACGTCCTGACTTTC. Translation: CSVSYIGSGANVLTF. The gene calls are TRBV29-1 and TRBJ2-6; D is unclear. Trimming stripped 6 bases from V and 0 bases from J, with 12 bases between. Germline CDR1 reads SQVTM; CDR2 reads ANQGSEA. The CDR3 loop spans 15 amino acids.

This clonotype was detected ten times or more. The rearrangement joins TRBV7-9 to TRBJ2-7; tentatively, D is TRBD1 (6 bases). CDR3 length equals 13 residues. Germline V gives CDR1 SEHNR, CDR2 FQNEAQ (reference sequence). CDR3 DNA sequence: TGCGCCAGCAGCTTGGGCAGGGGTTACGAGCAGTACGTC. It translates to CASSLGRGYEQYV.

This clonotype was counted a few times. V usage is TRBV7-9 and J usage is TRBJ2-2; D may match TRBD1 or TRBD2 (6 bases each). Germline V gene data show CDR1 as SEHNR and CDR2 as FQNEAQ (reference sequence). V was pared by 1 base and J by 7 bases, with 10 bases between. The length of the CDR3 is 14 residues. CDR3 region: CASSLDGGGGELFF. CDR3 in DNA: TGTGCCAGCAGCTTAGACGGGGGCGGCGGGGAGCTGTTTTTT.

The V gene is TRBV28, the J gene TRBJ2-3, with 9 nucleotides matching TRBD1. CDR1 is MDHEN, CDR2 SYDVKM, per germline. The CDR3 runs 19 residues. J lost 2 bases, V lost 6 bases, and 18 bases had no gene match. The CDR3: CASSTDTRTDRGYTDTQYF. CDR3 nucleotides: TGTGCCAGCAGCACCGACACGAGGACGGACAGGGGTTACACAGATACGCAGTATTTT.